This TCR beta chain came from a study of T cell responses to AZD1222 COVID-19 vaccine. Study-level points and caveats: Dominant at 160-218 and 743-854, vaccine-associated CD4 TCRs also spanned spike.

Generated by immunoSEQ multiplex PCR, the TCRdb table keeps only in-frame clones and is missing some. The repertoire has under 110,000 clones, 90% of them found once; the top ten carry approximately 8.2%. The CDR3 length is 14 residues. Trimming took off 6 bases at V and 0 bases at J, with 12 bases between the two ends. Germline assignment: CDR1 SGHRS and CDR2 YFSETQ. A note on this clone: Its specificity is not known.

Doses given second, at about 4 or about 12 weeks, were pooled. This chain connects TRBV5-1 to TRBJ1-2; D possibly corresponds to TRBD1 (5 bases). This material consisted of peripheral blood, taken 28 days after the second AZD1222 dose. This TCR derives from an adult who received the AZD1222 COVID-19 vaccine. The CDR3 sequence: CASNQDSTNYGYTF. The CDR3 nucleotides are TGCGCCAGCAACCAAGACAGCACTAACTATGGCTACACCTTC. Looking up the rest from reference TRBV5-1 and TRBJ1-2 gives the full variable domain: KAGVTQTPRYLIKTRGQQVTLSCSPISGHRSVSWYQQTPGQGLQFLFEYFSETQRNKGNFPGRFSGRQFSNSRSEMNVSTLELGDSALYLCASNQDSTNYGYTFGSGTRLTVV.